This T cell receptor (beta chain) was documented in a study of blood T cell repertoires in COVID-19. Here immunoSEQ multiplex PCR was the method, and the copy in TCRdb shows in-frame clones only, minus some. The data show 500,000 to 600,000 clones, around nine tenths seen once. Germline CDR1 reads KGHSH; CDR2 reads LQKENI. Trimming removed 4 bases from V and 6 bases from J; junction bases left unmatched: 4. This CDR3 spans 13 amino acids. Sequencing was done on a sample of peripheral blood. V usage is TRBV18 and J usage is TRBJ1-1, with 8 bases lining up with TRBD1. The receptor comes from a woman aged 50 to 65 with COVID-19, enrolled during active disease. CDR3 sequence: CASSLDRAAEAFF. The CDR3 DNA sequence: TGTGCCAGCTCACTGGACAGGGCCGCTGAAGCTTTCTTT.